Listed below are T cell receptor beta chains from one sample, sequenced in a study of vaccination effects on CD4 cells after COVID-19. Here immunoSEQ multiplex PCR was the method, and the copy in TCRdb shows in-frame clones only, minus some. The sample includes 40,000 to 50,000 clones, 65% to 80% of them seen just once. Antigens of these TCRs are unknown. This sample comprised CD4+ T cells from PBMCs cultured with HCoV-OC43 spike peptides, obtained after COVID-19 vaccination. The receptor set was obtained from a human donor who received a COVID-19 vaccine. Each CDR3 is given with its conserved first and last residue. Fields, in order: clone size, V gene, J gene, D gene, CDR3 protein, CDR3 DNA. D genes are given only for firm matches. The listing skips clone size in some rows; elsewhere it reads once, few, many or a size class.

NA	TRBV5-6	TRBJ2-1	NA	CASKIMFRHSYNEQFF	TGTGCCAGTAAAATTATGTTTCGACACTCCTACAATGAGCAGTTCTTC
NA	TRBV11-2	TRBJ2-3	TRBD2	CASSVGLGGTDTQYF	TGTGCCAGCAGCGTAGGACTAGGGGGCACAGATACGCAGTATTTT
NA	TRBV19	TRBJ1-1	NA	CASSISVSTEAFF	TGTGCCAGTAGTATAAGCGTTTCCACTGAAGCTTTCTTT
NA	TRBV30	TRBJ1-2	TRBD1	CAWDRVNYGYTF	TGTGCCTGGGACAGGGTCAACTATGGCTACACCTTC
NA	TRBV3-1/TRBV3-2	TRBJ1-4	NA	CASSQASRGEKLFF	TGTGCCAGCAGCCAAGCGAGCAGGGGCGAAAAACTGTTTTTT
few	TRBV10-3	TRBJ1-1	NA	CAISVTALNTEAFF	TGTGCCATCAGTGTCACAGCATTGAACACTGAAGCTTTCTTT
few	TRBV18	TRBJ1-2	TRBD1	CASSPQRDRGYTF	TGTGCCAGCTCTCCTCAACGGGACAGGGGCTACACCTTC
NA	TRBV2	TRBJ1-5	NA	CASSSITGPQPQHF	TGTGCCAGCAGTTCCATTACAGGGCCTCAGCCCCAGCATTTT
NA	TRBV11-2	TRBJ1-1	TRBD1	CASSSQGGLTEAFF	TGTGCCAGCAGTTCCCAGGGGGGGCTTACTGAAGCTTTCTTT
NA	TRBV19	TRBJ1-5	TRBD1	CASRPDRGQRSNQPQHF	TGTGCCAGTAGACCGGACAGGGGGCAGCGGAGCAATCAGCCCCAGCATTTT
NA	TRBV5-6	TRBJ1-6	NA	CASSLAGGGPLHF	TGTGCCAGCAGCTTGGCTGGAGGAGGACCCCTCCACTTT
few	TRBV5-4	TRBJ1-2	NA	CASSGTGRGYTF	TGTGCCAGCAGCGGTACAGGGCGAGGCTACACCTTC
NA	TRBV5-4	TRBJ1-4	TRBD1	CASSTGTANEKLFF	TGTGCCAGCAGCACCGGGACAGCTAATGAAAAACTGTTTTTT
NA	TRBV7-6	TRBJ2-3	NA	CASSLGLVYRDTQYF	TGTGCCAGCAGCTTAGGCCTAGTTTATCGAGATACGCAGTATTTT
NA	TRBV6-2/TRBV6-3	TRBJ2-1	TRBD2	CASSYRAHGTSGRNEQFF	TGTGCCAGCAGTTACCGCGCGCACGGGACTAGCGGGCGGAATGAGCAGTTCTTC
NA	TRBV12-3/TRBV12-4	TRBJ2-1	NA	CASGSGNQNEQFF	TGTGCCAGCGGTTCGGGGAATCAGAATGAGCAGTTCTTC
few	TRBV15	TRBJ2-7	NA	CATSRDSGFLIYEQYF	TGTGCCACCAGCAGAGATTCAGGGTTTCTTATCTACGAGCAGTACTTC
few	TRBV6-6	TRBJ2-1	NA	CASGQGSTYNEQFF	TGTGCCAGCGGTCAGGGTAGCACCTACAATGAGCAGTTCTTC
NA	TRBV2	TRBJ1-2	TRBD1	CASSRDSGYTF	TGTGCCAGCAGTAGGGACAGCGGCTACACCTTC
NA	TRBV18	TRBJ2-7	NA	CASCADNEQYF	TGTGCCAGTTGCGCGGACAACGAGCAGTACTTC
NA	TRBV10-3	TRBJ1-6	NA	CAIRSSYNSPLHF	TGTGCCATCAGGAGCTCCTATAATTCACCCCTCCACTTT
once	TRBV28	TRBJ1-1	NA	CASSLMGTEAFF	TGTGCCAGCAGTTTAATGGGGACTGAAGCTTTCTTT
NA	TRBV29-1	TRBJ2-7	NA	CSVSGGNPSLSYEQYF	TGCAGCGTCTCAGGGGGGAATCCGAGCCTTTCCTACGAGCAGTACTTC
few	TRBV20-1	TRBJ1-6	NA	CSASSISYNSPLHF	TGCAGTGCTAGTTCCATATCCTATAATTCACCCCTCCACTTT
NA	TRBV24-1	TRBJ2-3	NA	CATSDTSTDTQYF	TGTGCCACCAGTGACACGAGCACAGATACGCAGTATTTT
few	TRBV18	TRBJ1-1	TRBD1	CASSPRGPEAFF	TGTGCCAGCTCGCCCAGGGGGCCTGAAGCTTTCTTT
few	TRBV7-9	TRBJ2-1	NA	CASSFARTNEQFF	TGTGCCAGCAGCTTCGCCAGGACCAATGAGCAGTTCTTC
NA	TRBV7-9	TRBJ2-2	NA	CATPPTGPEEGELFF	TGTGCCACCCCGCCTACGGGCCCGGAGGAGGGGGAGCTGTTTTTT
NA	TRBV19	TRBJ1-2	NA	CASTDLNYGYTF	TGTGCCAGTACGGATCTGAACTATGGCTACACCTTC
NA	TRBV6-1	TRBJ2-6	NA	CASSEQFSGANVLTF	TGTGCCAGCAGTGAGCAGTTTTCTGGGGCCAACGTCCTGACTTTC
NA	TRBV6-5	TRBJ2-1	NA	CASSSPRGEKSVQFF	TGTGCCAGCAGTTCCCCCAGGGGGGAGAAAAGTGTGCAGTTCTTC
NA	TRBV15	TRBJ1-2	NA	CATSRDLTGGYTF	TGTGCCACCAGCAGAGACTTAACGGGCGGCTACACCTTC
NA	TRBV4-1	TRBJ1-6	NA	CASSQVSGMAVNSPLHF	TGCGCCAGCAGCCAAGTTTCGGGAATGGCCGTTAATTCACCCCTCCACTTT
once	TRBV24-1	TRBJ2-2	TRBD1	CATSDTRGPNTGELFF	TGTGCCACCAGTGATACCAGGGGGCCGAACACCGGGGAGCTGTTTTTT
NA	TRBV11-2	TRBJ1-1	TRBD1	CASSSDRVNTEAFF	TGTGCCAGCAGCTCAGACAGGGTGAACACTGAAGCTTTCTTT
NA	TRBV7-9	TRBJ2-7	NA	CASSLDGPYEQYF	TGTGCCAGCAGCTTGGACGGCCCCTACGAGCAGTACTTC
NA	TRBV5-1	TRBJ2-5	TRBD1	CASSLVGGEETQYF	TGCGCCAGCAGCTTGGTAGGGGGCGAGGAGACCCAGTACTTC